This TCR beta chain comes out of a study of a mutant IDH1 vaccine in newly diagnosed glioma. Study-wide background: Patients were started on vaccination 4-6 weeks after radiotherapy alone, or with temozolomide cycles.

On this clone itself: Antigen: not known.

Assay used: immunoSEQ multiplex PCR; TCRdb lists only in-frame clones, some missing. The sample gives about 42,000 clones, approximately 83% of which show up once; 1.5% to 2% is in the top ten. CDR1 is SGHDT, CDR2 YYEEEE, per germline. The CDR3 length is 15 residues. With 2 bases removed from V and 0 bases from J, the gap between germline ends came to 12 bases. The sample's time point: week 5, during vaccination. With topical imiquimod, each dose of the vaccine consisted of 300 ug of mutant IDH1 20-mer peptide. This specimen was PBMCs, taken from a glioma patient whose treatment included an IDH1 peptide vaccine. This clonotype was obtained from a man aged 40-50 years with glioma. The J gene is TRBJ2-7, the V gene TRBV5-6, with D possibly matching TRBD2 (7 bases). CDR3 DNA sequence: TGTGCCAGCAGCTTAGGGGGGGCGAACTCCTACGAGCAGTACTTC. Translation: CASSLGGANSYEQYF.